This T cell receptor beta chain was sequenced in a study of early T cells in non-severe SARS-CoV-2 infection. Overall study results and limits: CD4 and private specificities were missed by VDJdb matching, which favored anti-spike CD8 responses.

Each CDR3 protein is one row after TCRdb ran MiXCR on the 5' RACE reads. Of approximately 27,000 distinct CDR3 sequences in the sample, 8.5% to 10% were seen once. This clonotype was observed many times. Its matching antigen is unknown. CDR1 is SEHNR, CDR2 FQNEAQ, per germline (reference sequence). V trimming: 10 bases; J trimming: 2 bases; junction bases outside the gene matches: 6. This CDR3 is built from 13 residues. This clonotype originated in an adult who was a healthcare worker with PCR-confirmed SARS-CoV-2 infection or an uninfected control (not recorded which). The sequencing sample was made of whole blood. The chain joins TRBV7-9 to TRBJ2-7; TRBD1 matches at 9 bases. CDR3 protein: CATPGTGPYEQYF. The CDR3 DNA reads TGTGCCACCCCCGGGACAGGGCCCTACGAGCAGTACTTC. Combining the CDR3 with reference TRBV7-9 and TRBJ2-7 gives the whole variable domain DTGVSQNPRHKITKRGQNVTFRCDPISEHNRLYWYRQTLGQGPEFLTYFQNEAQLEKSRLLSDRFSAERPKGSFSTLEIQRTEQGDSAMYLCATPGTGPYEQYFGPGTRLTVT.